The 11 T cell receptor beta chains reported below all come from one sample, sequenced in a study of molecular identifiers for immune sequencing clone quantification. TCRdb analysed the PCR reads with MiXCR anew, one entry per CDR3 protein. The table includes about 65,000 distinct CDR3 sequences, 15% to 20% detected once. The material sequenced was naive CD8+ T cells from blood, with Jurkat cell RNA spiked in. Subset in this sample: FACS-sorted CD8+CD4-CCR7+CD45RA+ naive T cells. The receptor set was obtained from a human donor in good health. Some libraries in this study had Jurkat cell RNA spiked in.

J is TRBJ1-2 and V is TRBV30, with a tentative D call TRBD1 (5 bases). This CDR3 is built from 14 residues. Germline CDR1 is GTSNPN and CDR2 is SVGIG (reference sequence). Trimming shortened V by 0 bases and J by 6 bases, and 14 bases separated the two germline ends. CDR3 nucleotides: TGTGCCTGGAGTGTACTGGCGGGAGGGGATGGCTACACCTTC. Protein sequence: CAWSVLAGGDGYTF.

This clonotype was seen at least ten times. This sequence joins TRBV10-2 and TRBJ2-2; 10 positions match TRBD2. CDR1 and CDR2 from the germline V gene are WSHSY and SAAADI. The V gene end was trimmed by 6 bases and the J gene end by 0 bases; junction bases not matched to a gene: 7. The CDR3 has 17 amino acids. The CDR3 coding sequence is TGCGCCAGCAGAACGGGACTAGCGCTTACGAACACCGGGGAGCTGTTTTTT. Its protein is CASRTGLALTNTGELFF.

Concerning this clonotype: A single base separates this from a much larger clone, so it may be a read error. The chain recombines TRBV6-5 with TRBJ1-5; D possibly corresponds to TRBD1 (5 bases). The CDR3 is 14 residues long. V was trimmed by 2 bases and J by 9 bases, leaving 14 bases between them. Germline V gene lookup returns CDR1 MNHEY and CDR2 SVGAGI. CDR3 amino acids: CASSYGATLGPQHF. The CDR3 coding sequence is TGTGCCAGCAGTTACGGGGCCACGCTTGGGCCCCAGCATTTT.

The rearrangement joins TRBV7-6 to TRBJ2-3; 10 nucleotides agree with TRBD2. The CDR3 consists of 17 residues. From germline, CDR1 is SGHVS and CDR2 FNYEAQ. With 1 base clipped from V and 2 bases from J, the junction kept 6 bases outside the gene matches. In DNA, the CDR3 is TGTGCCAGCAGCTTAGGGGCTAGCGGGAGATACACAGATACGCAGTATTTT. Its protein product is CASSLGASGRYTDTQYF. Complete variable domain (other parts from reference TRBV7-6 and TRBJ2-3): GAGVSQSPRYKVTKRGQDVALRCDPISGHVSLYWYRQALGQGPEFLTYFNYEAQQDKSGLPNDRFSAERPEGSISTLTIQRTEQRDSAMYRCASSLGASGRYTDTQYFGPGTRLTVL.

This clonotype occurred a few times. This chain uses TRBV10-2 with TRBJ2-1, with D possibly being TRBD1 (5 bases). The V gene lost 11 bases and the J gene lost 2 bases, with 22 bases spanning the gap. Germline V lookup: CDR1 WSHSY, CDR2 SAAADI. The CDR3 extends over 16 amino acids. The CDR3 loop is CACTEVGLGAYNEQFF. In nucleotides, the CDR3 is TGCGCCTGCACCGAGGTCGGATTAGGGGCCTACAATGAGCAGTTCTTC.

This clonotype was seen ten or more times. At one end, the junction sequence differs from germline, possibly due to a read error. CDR3 in DNA: TGTGCTAGCAGCAGTACACCGGGGAGCACAGATACGCAGTATTTT. Translating gives CASSSTPGSTDTQYF. The chain links TRBV7-7 to TRBJ2-3; TRBD2 is a possible D gene (5 bases). This CDR3 is built from 15 residues. Germline-derived CDR1 and CDR2 are SSHAT and FNYEAQ (reference sequence).

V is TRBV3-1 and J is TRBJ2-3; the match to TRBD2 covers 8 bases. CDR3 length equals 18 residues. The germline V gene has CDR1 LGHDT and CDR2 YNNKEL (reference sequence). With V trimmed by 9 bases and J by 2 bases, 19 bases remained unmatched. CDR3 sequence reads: CARLPPLLSGEPTDTQYF. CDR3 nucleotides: TGTGCCAGGCTCCCCCCCCTCCTTAGCGGGGAGCCCACAGATACGCAGTATTTT.

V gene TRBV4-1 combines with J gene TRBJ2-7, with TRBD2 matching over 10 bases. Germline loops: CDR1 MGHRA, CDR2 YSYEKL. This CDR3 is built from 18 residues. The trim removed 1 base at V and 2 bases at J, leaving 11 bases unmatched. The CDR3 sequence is CASSQVPSGSPFTYEQYF. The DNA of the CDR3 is TGCGCCAGCAGCCAAGTCCCTAGCGGGAGCCCTTTCACCTACGAGCAGTACTTC.

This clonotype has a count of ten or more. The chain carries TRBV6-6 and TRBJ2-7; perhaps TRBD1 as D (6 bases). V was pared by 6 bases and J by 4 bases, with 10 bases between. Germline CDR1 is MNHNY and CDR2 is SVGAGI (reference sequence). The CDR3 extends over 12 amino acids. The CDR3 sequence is CASRLDSYEQYF. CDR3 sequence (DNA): TGTGCCAGCAGATTGGACAGTTACGAGCAGTACTTC.

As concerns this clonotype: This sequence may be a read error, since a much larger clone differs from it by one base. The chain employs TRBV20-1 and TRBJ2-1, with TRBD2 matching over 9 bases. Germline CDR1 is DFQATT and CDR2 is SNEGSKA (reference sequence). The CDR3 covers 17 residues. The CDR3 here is CGARGRLTSGVYNEQFF. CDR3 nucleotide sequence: TGCGGTGCTAGAGGCCGGCTGACTAGCGGCGTATACAATGAGCAGTTCTTC.

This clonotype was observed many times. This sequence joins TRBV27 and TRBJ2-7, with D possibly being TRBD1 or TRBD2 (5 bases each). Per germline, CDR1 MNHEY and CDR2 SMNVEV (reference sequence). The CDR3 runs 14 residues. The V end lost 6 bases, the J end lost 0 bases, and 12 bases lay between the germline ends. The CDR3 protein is CASSRDPASYEQYF. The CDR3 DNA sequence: TGTGCCAGCAGCCGGGACCCCGCCTCCTACGAGCAGTACTTC.